Listed below are T cell receptor beta chains from one sample, sequenced in a study of T-cell reconstitution after alpha-beta-depleted transplantation in children. One entry per CDR3 protein, called by TCRdb with MiXCR from the PCR reads. This sample yields about 17,000 distinct CDR3 sequences, of which approximately 4.9% are seen a single time; about 7% belongs to the top ten. The sample consisted of PBMCs, taken before TCRalphabeta/CD19-depleted stem cell transplant. These receptors were taken from a boy between 10 and 17 years old with acute lymphoblastic leukemia, due to receive a stem cell transplant. Each CDR3 is given with its conserved first and last residue. The D gene is left open where the match is weak. Clone size is not always given. Where it is, it says once, few, many or a class for expanded clones.

clone_size	j_call	cdr3_length	v_call	d_call	cdr3_nt	cdr3_aa
many	TRBJ2-1	15	TRBV7-8	TRBD1	TGTGCCAGCAGCTTAACAGGGGCGAACTACAATGAGCAGTTCTTC	CASSLTGANYNEQFF
-	TRBJ1-1	15	TRBV7-2	-	TGTGCCAGCACAGAGATACACATGGAGAACACTGAAGCTTTCTTT	CASTEIHMENTEAFF
many	TRBJ2-1	16	TRBV6-2/TRBV6-3	-	TGTGCCAGCAGTTACTCCGGGGTTCCCGACGACAATGAGCAGTTCTTC	CASSYSGVPDDNEQFF
many	TRBJ2-5	13	TRBV18	-	TGTGCCAGCTCACCGGGACTTCAAGAGACCCAGTACTTC	CASSPGLQETQYF
many	TRBJ1-5	16	TRBV20-1	TRBD1	TGCAGTGCTTTTACAGGGGCCGATGGTTGGGTTCGACCCCAGCATTTT	CSAFTGADGWVRPQHF
many	TRBJ1-5	14	TRBV27	TRBD1	TGTGCCAGCAGTTCGGGACAGCCCAATCAGCCCCAGCATTTT	CASSSGQPNQPQHF
many	TRBJ2-3	13	TRBV24-1	-	TGTGCCACCAGTGAACTTAGCACAGATACGCAGTATTTT	CATSELSTDTQYF
medium-sized	TRBJ2-2	16	TRBV5-1	TRBD2	TGCGCCAGCAGCTTGGCCGCGGGAGTGAACACCGGGGAGCTGTTTTTT	CASSLAAGVNTGELFF
many	TRBJ1-5	14	TRBV28	TRBD1	TGTGCCAGCAGTCTGACAGGGGACCTTCAGCCCCAGCATTTT	CASSLTGDLQPQHF
medium-sized	TRBJ2-3	21	TRBV7-8	TRBD1	TGTGCCAGCAGCTTAGTCCGACAATGGACAGGGGGGACGTCTAGCACAGATACGCAGTATTTT	CASSLVRQWTGGTSSTDTQYF
medium-sized	TRBJ1-1	13	TRBV6-1	-	TGTGCCAGCAGTAAACAGGGTTCCACTGAAGCTTTCTTT	CASSKQGSTEAFF
large	TRBJ2-1	16	TRBV19	-	TGTGCCAGTAGTATTCATGCGGGTTGGGATTACAATGAGCAGTTCTTC	CASSIHAGWDYNEQFF
many	TRBJ2-5	14	TRBV28	-	TGTGCCAGCAGTTTGGTTAGCTATTCGGAGACCCAGTACTTC	CASSLVSYSETQYF
many	TRBJ1-6	14	TRBV7-6	-	TGTGCCAGCAGCGCCCGGGGGAATAATTCACCCCTCCACTTT	CASSARGNNSPLHF
many	TRBJ2-7	14	TRBV11-2	TRBD1	TGTGCCAGCAGCTGGGACAGGGGGCCCTACGAGCAGTACTTC	CASSWDRGPYEQYF
many	TRBJ2-2	13	TRBV28	-	TGTGCCAGCAGTTCCCTGGGAGGCGGGGAGCTGTTTTTT	CASSSLGGGELFF
many	TRBJ2-3	16	TRBV7-2	TRBD2	TGTGCCAGCAGCCCGAGCGGACTAGCGAGCACAGATACGCAGTATTTT	CASSPSGLASTDTQYF
many	TRBJ2-1	15	TRBV6-5	TRBD2	TGTGCCAGCCTACTACTAGCGGGCTCCTACAATGAGCAGTTCTTC	CASLLLAGSYNEQFF
medium-sized	TRBJ2-7	16	TRBV7-9	-	TGTGCCAGCAGCCACTTCAGGGTTGGCTACTCTGACGAGCAGTACTTC	CASSHFRVGYSDEQYF
many	TRBJ1-1	13	TRBV5-5	-	TGTGCCAGCAGCTTGGCCCTGGGCACTGAAGCTTTCTTT	CASSLALGTEAFF
medium-sized	TRBJ2-7	16	TRBV12-3/TRBV12-4	TRBD2	TGTGCCAGCAGCCTACTGGGACTAGCGGGGGCCTACGAGCAGTACTTC	CASSLLGLAGAYEQYF
many	TRBJ1-6	14	TRBV20-1	TRBD1	TGCAGTGCTAGTAAGGGACAGGGAAATTCACCCCTCCACTTT	CSASKGQGNSPLHF
many	TRBJ2-6	16	TRBV2	TRBD1	TGTGCCAGCAGTGTTGGAGACAGGGTTGGGGCCAACGTCCTGACTTTC	CASSVGDRVGANVLTF
many	TRBJ2-7	13	TRBV6-1	TRBD1	TGTGCCAGCAGTAAGGGACAGGGCGGCGAGCAGTACTTC	CASSKGQGGEQYF
few	TRBJ2-5	12	TRBV7-2	-	TGTGCCAGCAGCTCACTAGCTTACCCCCAGTACTTC	CASSSLAYPQYF
many	TRBJ2-7	14	TRBV20-1	-	TGCAGTGCCCCCCCCCGCGCCGGAAACTACGAGCAGTACTTC	CSAPPRAGNYEQYF
many	TRBJ2-3	16	TRBV7-3	TRBD2	TGTGCCAGCAGTCAAGGGACTAGCGGGAGCAGAGATACGCAGTATTTT	CASSQGTSGSRDTQYF
many	TRBJ2-6	17	TRBV5-1	-	TGCGCCAGCAGCTTGGCAGGGAGCTCTTCTGGGGCCAACGTCCTGACTTTC	CASSLAGSSSGANVLTF
many	TRBJ2-1	14	TRBV27	-	TGTGCCAGCACTCGGGACTCACTAATGGGTGAGCAGTTCTTC	CASTRDSLMGEQFF
medium-sized	TRBJ2-1	13	TRBV13	-	TGTGCCAGCAGCTTCCTCTACTTCAATGAGCAGTTCTTC	CASSFLYFNEQFF
many	TRBJ2-2	15	TRBV7-8	-	TGTGCCAGCGCCGACGGACACCCAGTGATCGGGGAGCTGTTTTTT	CASADGHPVIGELFF
many	TRBJ1-6	15	TRBV12-3/TRBV12-4	TRBD1	TGTGCCAGCAGTTTACTAACAGGGGGGAATTCACCCCTCCACTTT	CASSLLTGGNSPLHF
many	TRBJ2-3	17	TRBV4-1	-	TGCGCCAGCACCTTGGGGGCGGCTTCTGTTAGCACAGATACGCAGTATTTT	CASTLGAASVSTDTQYF
few	TRBJ2-5	13	TRBV20-1	-	TGCAGTGCCCAGGGGCGGGCCGGGGAGACCCAGTACTTC	CSAQGRAGETQYF
medium-sized	TRBJ2-1	16	TRBV6-2/TRBV6-3	TRBD2	TGTGCCAGCAGAAATCCGGGACTAGCGAATTACAATGAGCAGTTCTTC	CASRNPGLANYNEQFF
many	TRBJ1-2	13	TRBV9	-	TGTGCCAGCAGCGTAGTGACACGGATTGGCTACACCTTC	CASSVVTRIGYTF
medium-sized	TRBJ2-7	17	TRBV13	-	TGTGCCAGCAGCCATGCCACTAGCTGGGCGGGTTCCTACGAGCAGTACTTC	CASSHATSWAGSYEQYF
many	TRBJ2-1	16	TRBV9	TRBD1	TGTGCCAGCAGCGTTCAGGGGGACCGATCTAATCGGGAGCAGTTCTTC	CASSVQGDRSNREQFF
few	TRBJ2-7	14	TRBV19	TRBD1	TGTGCCAGTAGAGATCCGGGACAGGGCGACGAGCAGTACTTC	CASRDPGQGDEQYF
many	TRBJ2-1	12	TRBV27	TRBD1	TGTGCCAGCAGTCACGGGACAGGTGAGCAGTTCTTC	CASSHGTGEQFF
many	TRBJ1-5	17	TRBV19	TRBD1	TGTGCCAGTAGTATGGGGGACAGGGGAGGGAGCAATCAGCCCCAGCATTTT	CASSMGDRGGSNQPQHF